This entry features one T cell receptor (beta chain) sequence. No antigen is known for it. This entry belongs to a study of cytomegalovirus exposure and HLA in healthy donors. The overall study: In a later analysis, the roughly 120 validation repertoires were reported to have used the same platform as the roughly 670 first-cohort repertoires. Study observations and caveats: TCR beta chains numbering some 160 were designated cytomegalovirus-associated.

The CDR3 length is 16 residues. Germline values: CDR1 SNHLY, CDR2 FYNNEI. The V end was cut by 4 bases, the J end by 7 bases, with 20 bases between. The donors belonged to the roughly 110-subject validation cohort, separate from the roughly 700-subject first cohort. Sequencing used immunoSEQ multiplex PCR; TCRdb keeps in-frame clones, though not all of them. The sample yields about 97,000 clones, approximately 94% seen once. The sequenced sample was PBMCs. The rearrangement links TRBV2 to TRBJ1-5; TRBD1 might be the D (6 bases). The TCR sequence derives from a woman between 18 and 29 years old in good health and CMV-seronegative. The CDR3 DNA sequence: TGTGCCAGCAGTGCCGGTTTCGGGGTTAGGGGGCAGCCCCAGCATTTT. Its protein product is CASSAGFGVRGQPQHF.